This entry is about one TCR beta chain. The data were produced by immunoSEQ multiplex PCR, yet TCRdb's version contains in-frame clones alone and is incomplete. The table includes approximately 76,000 clones, around 97% detected once. Trimming removed 2 bases from V and 0 bases from J, with 28 bases in between. CDR3 length equals 20 residues. Germline CDR1 GTSNPN, CDR2 SVGIG (reference sequence). This entry belongs to a study of technical replicates of blood from several donors. Sequences were obtained from T cells isolated from PBMCs. The V gene is TRBV30, the J gene TRBJ1-2, with D perhaps matching TRBD1 (6 bases). The source is a human donor in good health. The CDR3 loop reads CAWSLTTGRSLNWANYGYTF. The CDR3 coding sequence is TGTGCCTGGAGTCTAACAACAGGGAGATCCCTGAATTGGGCTAACTATGGCTACACCTTC.